This T cell receptor beta chain was captured by sequencing in a study of OX40 agonist ivuxolimab in advanced cancers. Background for the entire study: The costimulatory receptor OX40 (CD134) was targeted by ivuxolimab, a fully human IgG2 agonistic monoclonal antibody. Intravenous ivuxolimab was administered to patients every 2 weeks at six dose levels: 0.01, 0.1, 0.3, 1.5, 3 and 10 mg/kg. Among the 50 to 55 dose-escalation patients, about 19 had hepatocellular carcinoma, roughly 15 melanoma, 9 renal cell carcinoma and 9 head and neck cancer. The dose-escalation cohort was 82.7% male with a mean age of 60 years, ranging from roughly 23 to 80. Prior anti-PD-1, anti-PD-L1 or anti-CTLA-4 therapy was permitted, and checkpoint inhibitors had been received by about 36% of dose-escalation patients. Partial responses occurred in three dose-escalation patients, of whom one had hepatocellular carcinoma and two had cutaneous melanoma. Peripheral TCRbeta sequencing was intended to test whether TCR sequence diversity was altered and clonal T-cell expansion was caused by ivuxolimab. The paper covers the monotherapy dose-escalation part of the phase I ivuxolimab trial, which included N of about 50 patients. Beyond this particular receptor, the publication reports: Which antigens the clonally expanded peripheral T cells were specific for was not determined. At doses of 0.1 to 3.0 mg/kg, clonal expansion of both CD4+ and CD8+ T cells in blood was seen between baseline and week 6. After ivuxolimab, expanded clones were on average more numerous among CD8+ T cells than among CD4+ T cells. In partial responders in the 0.1-3.0 mg/kg groups, normalized peripheral clonal expansion was found to be among the lowest, especially among CD8+ T cells. Low levels of normalized T-cell clonal expansion were also shown by some nonresponding patients.

Patients with a history of autoimmune disease or receiving systemic immunosuppression were excluded from the trial. Peripheral blood for TCR sequencing was collected from all dose cohorts at baseline, on cycle 4 day 1, and on cycle 7 day 1. The samples were taken from a phase I, first-in-human, multicenter, open-label dose-escalation trial of ivuxolimab. Adults with locally advanced or metastatic melanoma, renal cell, hepatocellular, or head and neck squamous cell carcinoma were enrolled in the trial. CD4+ and CD8+ T cells were sorted separately from peripheral blood before TCR sequencing. For sequencing of the TCRbeta CDR3 region, genomic DNA was extracted from the sorted cells. The immunoSEQ Assay was used to sequence the TCRbeta CDR3 regions. This immuneACCESS table, as held by TCRdb, lists in-frame sequences with V and J called but not all clones. Of the missing ones, under half trace to an unresolved V gene in checked studies; the others have no known cause. The sample yields 85,000 to 100,000 clones; roughly nine tenths were counted once. The ten largest make up about 0.31% of the sample.

The table lists this clone with a count of one. Its antigen is not yet known. Per-nucleotide qualities are absent, and no much larger clonotype sits a single base away. The CDR3 contains 14 residues, cysteine and phenylalanine counted. The sequence is cut down to CDR3 DNA, 42 bases in frame from base 1. CDR1 and CDR2 were assigned from the germline V gene as MDHEN and SYDVKM. V drops 5 bases and J drops 1 base, leaving 11 bases in between. The sequence links TRBV28 to TRBJ2-5, with the D gene too uncertain to name. The source material was CD4+ or CD8+ T cells sorted from blood, sampled in a trial of the OX40 agonist ivuxolimab. The source is an adult with an advanced solid tumor such as melanoma, head and neck, liver or kidney cancer. The DNA sequence follows: TGTGCCAGCAGTGGGCGCGTAATCCAAGAGACCCAGTACTTC. Translated, it gives CASSGRVIQETQYF.